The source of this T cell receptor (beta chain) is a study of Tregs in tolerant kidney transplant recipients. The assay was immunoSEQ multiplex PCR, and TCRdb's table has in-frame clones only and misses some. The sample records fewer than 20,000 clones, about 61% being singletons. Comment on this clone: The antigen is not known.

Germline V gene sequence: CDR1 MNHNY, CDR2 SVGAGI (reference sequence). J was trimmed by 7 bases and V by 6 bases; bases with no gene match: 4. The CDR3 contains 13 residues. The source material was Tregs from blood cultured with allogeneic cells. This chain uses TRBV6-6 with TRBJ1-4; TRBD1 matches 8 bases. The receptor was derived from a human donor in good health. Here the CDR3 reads CASRDRDGEKLFF. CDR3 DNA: TGTGCCAGCAGGGACAGGGACGGTGAAAAACTGTTTTTT.